Presented here are 11 T cell receptor beta chains from one specimen sequenced in a study of radiation and T cells in renal cell carcinoma. The assay was immunoSEQ multiplex PCR, and TCRdb's table has in-frame clones only and misses some. This table holds 150,000 or so clones, about 88% found once. The time point is: baseline pretreatment blood. This sample's treatment: 15 Gy SBRT to primary tumor, nephrectomy 4 weeks later. The sample in question was blood, obtained from a patient whose treatment included radiotherapy and nephrectomy. The receptors were sampled from a woman in her 70s with renal cell carcinoma.

The chain is built from TRBV29-1 and TRBJ2-2; D call uncertain. CDR3 length: 11 residues. Germline V CDR1 and CDR2: SQVTM, ANQGSEA. The ends were cut back, 7 bases at V and 6 bases at J, with 9 bases in the middle. The CDR3 reads CSAGSPGELFF. The CDR3 nucleotides read TGCAGCGCTGGCTCCCCCGGGGAGCTGTTTTTT.

The CDR3 DNA reads as TGTGCCAGCAGCGAGGGTTTCTCAGATACGCAGTATTTT. Amino acid sequence: CASSEGFSDTQYF. The chain combines TRBV6-1 with TRBJ2-3; TRBD2 is a possible D gene (5 bases). The V end was cut by 6 bases, the J end by 4 bases, with 11 bases between. Per the germline V gene, CDR1 is MNHNS and CDR2 is SASEGT. The CDR3 contains 13 residues.

The V gene is TRBV27, the J gene TRBJ2-3, with unresolved D. Trimming removed 5 bases from V and 5 bases from J, with 14 bases in between. The length of the CDR3 is 14 residues. Germline values: CDR1 MNHEY, CDR2 SMNVEV (reference sequence). CDR3 loop: CASSRYPIGDTQYF. CDR3 in DNA: TGTGCCAGCAGTCGGTATCCAATAGGAGATACGCAGTATTTT.

V is TRBV7-2 and J is TRBJ1-4; D possibly corresponds to TRBD1 (6 bases). Per germline, CDR1 SGHTA and CDR2 FQGNSA. This CDR3 has 14 amino acids. Trimming left V 3 bases short and J 2 bases short, with 7 bases between. CDR3 nucleotide sequence: TGTGCCAGCAGCTTCACAGGGACTAATGAAAAACTGTTTTTT. This gives the protein CASSFTGTNEKLFF.

This clone was counted only a few times. The chain carries TRBV4-2 and TRBJ1-5; no definite D call. There are 14 residues in the CDR3. Germline CDR1 is LGHNA and CDR2 is YNFKEQ. The V gene lost 0 bases and the J gene lost 4 bases, with 7 bases spanning the gap. CDR3 sequence (DNA): TGTGCCAGCAGCCAAGACGGGAGAAATCAGCCCCAGCATTTT. It encodes CASSQDGRNQPQHF.

The genes are TRBV29-1 and TRBJ1-1, with no clear D. CDR1 and CDR2 from the germline V gene are SQVTM and ANQGSEA. The CDR3 has 12 residues. Trimming left V 5 bases short and J 0 bases short, with 7 bases between. CDR3 region: CSVHEVNTEAFF. For the CDR3, the DNA is TGCAGCGTTCACGAGGTGAACACTGAAGCTTTCTTT.

This clone was seen once. CDR3 bases: TGTGCCAGCAGCCCGAGGGGGGGGCTCGACGAGCAGTACTTC. Amino acids: CASSPRGGLDEQYF. This rearrangement joins TRBV9 to TRBJ2-7, with D possibly being TRBD2 (7 bases). Germline CDR1 SGDLS, CDR2 YYNGEE. V was shortened by 4 bases and J by 5 bases, with 16 bases between the two germline ends. The CDR3 consists of 14 residues.

The chain carries TRBV15 and TRBJ2-2; the match to TRBD1 covers 10 bases. Trimming took 2 bases from V and 9 from J; bases not matched to a gene: 9. The germline V gene encodes CDR1 LNHNV and CDR2 YYDKDF (reference sequence). This CDR3 contains 16 residues. The CDR3 sequence: CATSRQPGQGHWELFF. The DNA of the CDR3 is TGTGCCACCAGCAGACAGCCGGGACAGGGGCATTGGGAGCTGTTTTTT.

V is TRBV9 and J is TRBJ1-5, with D possibly matching TRBD1 (5 bases). The CDR3 is 16 residues long. Trimming pared 0 bases from V and 2 bases from J, leaving 12 bases between. Per germline, CDR1 SGDLS and CDR2 YYNGEE. The CDR3 bases are TGTGCCAGCAGCGTAGGGGGGTCCGGAGGCAATCAGCCCCAGCATTTT. Protein sequence: CASSVGGSGGNQPQHF.

This chain links TRBV5-6 with TRBJ1-2; 7 bases agree with TRBD1. Losses at the gene ends were 0 bases for V and 8 bases for J; bases not matched to a gene: 4. This CDR3 comprises 13 residues. The germline V gene encodes CDR1 SGHDT and CDR2 YYEEEE. This CDR3 reads CASSLAAGGGYTF. In nucleotides, the CDR3 is TGTGCCAGCAGCTTGGCGGCAGGGGGAGGCTACACCTTC. Looking up the rest from reference TRBV5-6 and TRBJ1-2 gives the full variable domain: DAGVTQSPTHLIKTRGQQVTLRCSPKSGHDTVSWYQQALGQGPQFIFQYYEEEERQRGNFPDRFSGHQFPNYSSELNVNALLLGDSALYLCASSLAAGGGYTFGSGTRLTVV.

This chain uses TRBV7-8 with TRBJ2-7; a possible D gene is TRBD2 (6 bases). The CDR3 runs to 14 residues. Between the trimmed V and J ends, which lost 0 bases and 3 bases, there was a span of 9 bases. The germline gives CDR1 SGHVS, CDR2 FQNEAQ. The CDR3 DNA reads as TGTGCCAGCAGCTTAGCGGAGGGGCTCTACGAGCAGTACTTC. Protein product: CASSLAEGLYEQYF.